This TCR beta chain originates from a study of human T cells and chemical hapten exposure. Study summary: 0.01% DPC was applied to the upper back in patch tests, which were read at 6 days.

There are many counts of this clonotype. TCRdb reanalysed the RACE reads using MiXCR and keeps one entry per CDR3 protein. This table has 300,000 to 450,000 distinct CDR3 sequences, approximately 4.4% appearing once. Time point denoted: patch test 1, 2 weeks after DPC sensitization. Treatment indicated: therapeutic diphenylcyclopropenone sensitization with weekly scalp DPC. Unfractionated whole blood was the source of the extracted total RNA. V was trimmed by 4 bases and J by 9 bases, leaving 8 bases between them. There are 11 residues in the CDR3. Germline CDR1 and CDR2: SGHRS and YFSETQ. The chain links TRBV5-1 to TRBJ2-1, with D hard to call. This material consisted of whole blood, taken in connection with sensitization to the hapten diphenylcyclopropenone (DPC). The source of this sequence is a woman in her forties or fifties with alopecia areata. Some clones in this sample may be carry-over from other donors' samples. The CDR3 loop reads CASSRETEQFF. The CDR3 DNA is TGCGCCAGCAGCCGAGAGACTGAGCAGTTCTTC.